This is a list of T cell receptor beta chains from one sample in a study of T cell responses to AZD1222 COVID-19 vaccine. Data came from immunoSEQ multiplex PCR; TCRdb stores just in-frame clones and leaves some out. Of about 130,000 clones listed, 85% to 95% are singletons. The starting material was peripheral blood, obtained on day 0 of AZD1222 vaccination. The receptors come from an adult in good health. CDR3s include the opening cysteine and the closing phenylalanine or tryptophan. The order of the fields is D gene, J gene, V gene, clone size, CDR3 protein, CDR3 DNA. A D gene is named only where the DNA matches it firmly. Clone size is stated in some rows and not others, as once, few, many or a class when expanded.

D: NA; J: TRBJ1-1; V: TRBV5-4; size: NA; CDR3: CASSLGGMNTEAFF; DNA: TGTGCCAGCAGCTTGGGCGGTATGAACACTGAAGCTTTCTTT
D: TRBD1; J: TRBJ2-2; V: TRBV6-5; size: NA; CDR3: CASGGQRRSTGELFF; DNA: TGTGCCAGCGGGGGACAGCGGCGGAGCACCGGGGAGCTGTTTTTT
D: NA; J: TRBJ1-2; V: TRBV27; size: NA; CDR3: CASSLSIEAGRYGYTF; DNA: TGTGCCAGCAGTTTATCCATCGAGGCAGGGAGGTATGGCTACACCTTC
D: NA; J: TRBJ1-3; V: TRBV30; size: NA; CDR3: CAWSVGPLASGNTIYF; DNA: TGTGCCTGGAGTGTAGGACCGTTAGCGTCTGGAAACACCATATATTTT
D: NA; J: TRBJ2-2; V: TRBV7-6; size: few; CDR3: CASSPLSLGVRDTGELFF; DNA: TGTGCCAGCAGCCCACTATCCCTGGGAGTCAGGGACACCGGGGAGCTGTTTTTT
D: TRBD2; J: TRBJ2-3; V: TRBV5-1; size: NA; CDR3: CASSIAGVRTDTQYF; DNA: TGCGCCAGCAGCATAGCGGGAGTTCGCACAGATACGCAGTATTTT
D: TRBD2; J: TRBJ2-2; V: TRBV20-1; size: NA; CDR3: CSASSVAGRTGELFF; DNA: TGCAGTGCTAGTTCGGTAGCGGGACGGACCGGGGAGCTGTTTTTT
D: NA; J: TRBJ1-2; V: TRBV27; size: NA; CDR3: CAEDGYGYTF; DNA: TGTGCCGAGGATGGCTATGGCTACACCTTC
D: NA; J: TRBJ1-1; V: TRBV27; size: NA; CDR3: CASSGGPNTEAFF; DNA: TGTGCCAGCAGTGGGGGACCGAACACTGAAGCTTTCTTT
D: TRBD1; J: TRBJ2-1; V: TRBV28; size: NA; CDR3: CASSLYSLDRVHEQFF; DNA: TGTGCCAGCAGTTTATATTCCCTGGACAGGGTCCATGAGCAGTTCTTC
D: NA; J: TRBJ1-5; V: TRBV28; size: NA; CDR3: CASRDYRVNQPQHF; DNA: TGTGCCAGCAGAGATTACAGGGTTAATCAGCCCCAGCATTTT
D: NA; J: TRBJ2-3; V: TRBV9; size: NA; CDR3: CASSFSGAIDTQYF; DNA: TGTGCCAGCAGTTTTTCGGGAGCGATAGATACGCAGTATTTT
D: TRBD1; J: TRBJ1-5; V: TRBV6-5; size: NA; CDR3: CASSYTGQGQPQHF; DNA: TGTGCCAGCAGTTACACGGGACAGGGACAGCCCCAGCATTTT
D: NA; J: TRBJ2-7; V: TRBV28; size: once; CDR3: CASSTPGRTYEQYF; DNA: TGTGCCAGCAGTACCCCGGGACGGACCTACGAGCAGTACTTC
D: NA; J: TRBJ2-6; V: TRBV15; size: NA; CDR3: CATSRGGAGASGANVLTF; DNA: TGTGCCACCAGCAGAGGAGGGGCAGGGGCCTCTGGGGCCAACGTCCTGACTTTC
D: TRBD1; J: TRBJ1-2; V: TRBV5-1; size: NA; CDR3: CASSLDGTAGYTF; DNA: TGCGCCAGCAGCTTGGATGGGACAGCGGGCTACACCTTC
D: TRBD2; J: TRBJ2-1; V: TRBV7-2; size: NA; CDR3: CASNVREGPSAEQFF; DNA: TGTGCCAGCAATGTCAGGGAGGGCCCCAGTGCTGAGCAGTTCTTC
D: NA; J: TRBJ1-5; V: TRBV18; size: once; CDR3: CASSTDRNQPQHF; DNA: TGTGCCAGCTCAACCGACAGAAATCAGCCCCAGCATTTT
D: TRBD2; J: TRBJ2-5; V: TRBV7-9; size: NA; CDR3: CASSLGTNDEETQYF; DNA: TGTGCCAGCAGCCTGGGGACTAACGACGAAGAGACCCAGTACTTC
D: NA; J: TRBJ2-3; V: TRBV5-4; size: NA; CDR3: CASSLANGGRGTDTQYF; DNA: TGTGCCAGCAGCTTGGCCAATGGGGGAAGGGGCACAGATACGCAGTATTTT